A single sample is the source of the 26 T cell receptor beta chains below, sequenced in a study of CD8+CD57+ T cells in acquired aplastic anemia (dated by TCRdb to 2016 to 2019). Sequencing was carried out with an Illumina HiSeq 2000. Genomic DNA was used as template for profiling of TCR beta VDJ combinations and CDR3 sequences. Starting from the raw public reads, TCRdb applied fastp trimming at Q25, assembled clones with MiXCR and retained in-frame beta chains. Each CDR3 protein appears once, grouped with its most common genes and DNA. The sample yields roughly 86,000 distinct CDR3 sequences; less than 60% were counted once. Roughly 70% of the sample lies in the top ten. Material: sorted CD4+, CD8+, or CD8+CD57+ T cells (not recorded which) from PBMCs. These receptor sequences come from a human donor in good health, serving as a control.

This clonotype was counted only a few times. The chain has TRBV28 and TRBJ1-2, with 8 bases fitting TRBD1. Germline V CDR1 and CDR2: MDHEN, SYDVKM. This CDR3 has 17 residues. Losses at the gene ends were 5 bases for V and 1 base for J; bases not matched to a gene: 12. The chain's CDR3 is CASSRPGQDGGNYGYTF. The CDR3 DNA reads TGTGCCAGCAGTAGACCGGGACAGGATGGTGGTAACTATGGCTACACCTTC.

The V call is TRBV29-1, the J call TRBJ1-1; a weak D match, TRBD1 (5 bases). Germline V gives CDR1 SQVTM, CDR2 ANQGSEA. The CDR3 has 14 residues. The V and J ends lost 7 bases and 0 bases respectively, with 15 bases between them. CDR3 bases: TGCAGCGCCCCAAGGGGAGACTTGAACACTGAAGCTTTCTTT. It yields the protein CSAPRGDLNTEAFF. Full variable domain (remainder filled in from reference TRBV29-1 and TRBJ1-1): SAVISQKPSRDICQRGTSLTIQCQVDSQVTMMFWYRQQPGQSLTLIATANQGSEATYESGFVIDKFPISRPNLTFSTLTVSNMSPEDSSIYLCSAPRGDLNTEAFFGQGTRLTVV.

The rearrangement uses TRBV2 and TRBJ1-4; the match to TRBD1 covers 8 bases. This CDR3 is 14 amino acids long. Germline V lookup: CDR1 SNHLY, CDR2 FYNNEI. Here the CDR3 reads CDGSRDRRNEKLFF. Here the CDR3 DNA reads TGTGACGGCTCCCGGGACAGGAGAAATGAAAAACTGTTTTTT.

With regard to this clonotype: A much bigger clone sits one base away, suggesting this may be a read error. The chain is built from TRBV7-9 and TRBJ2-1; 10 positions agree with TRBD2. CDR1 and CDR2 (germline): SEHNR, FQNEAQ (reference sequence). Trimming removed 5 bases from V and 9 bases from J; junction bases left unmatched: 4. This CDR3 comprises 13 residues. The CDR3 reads CASSPSGGSEQFF. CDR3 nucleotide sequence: TGTGCCAGCAGCCCTAGCGGGGGTAGTGAGCAGTTCTTC.

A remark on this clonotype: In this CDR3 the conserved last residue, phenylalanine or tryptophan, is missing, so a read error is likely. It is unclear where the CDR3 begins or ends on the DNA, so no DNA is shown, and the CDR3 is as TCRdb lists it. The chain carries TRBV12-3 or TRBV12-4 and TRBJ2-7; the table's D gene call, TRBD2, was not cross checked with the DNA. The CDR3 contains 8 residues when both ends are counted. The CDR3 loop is CASSERYD.

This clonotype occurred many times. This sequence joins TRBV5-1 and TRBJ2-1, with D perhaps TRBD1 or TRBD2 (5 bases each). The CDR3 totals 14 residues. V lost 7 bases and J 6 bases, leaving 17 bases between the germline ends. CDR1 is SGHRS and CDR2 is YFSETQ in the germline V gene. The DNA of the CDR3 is TGCGCCAGCCGCTGGGACCAACCGACCAATGAGCAGTTCTTC. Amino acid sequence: CASRWDQPTNEQFF.

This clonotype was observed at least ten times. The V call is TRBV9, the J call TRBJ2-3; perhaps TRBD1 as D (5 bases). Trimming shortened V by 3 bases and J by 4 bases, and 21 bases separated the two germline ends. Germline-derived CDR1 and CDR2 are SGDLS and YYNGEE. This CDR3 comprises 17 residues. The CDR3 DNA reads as TGTGCCAGCAGCGCCCCTTCAACCGGACATTCATCAGATACGCAGTATTTT. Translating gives CASSAPSTGHSSDTQYF.

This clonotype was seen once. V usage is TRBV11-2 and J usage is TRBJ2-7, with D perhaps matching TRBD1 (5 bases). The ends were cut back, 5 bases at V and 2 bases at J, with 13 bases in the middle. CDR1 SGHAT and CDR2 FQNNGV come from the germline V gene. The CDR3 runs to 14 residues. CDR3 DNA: TGTGCCAGCAGCGCACAGGAGTTGACCTACGAGCAGTACTTC. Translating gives CASSAQELTYEQYF.

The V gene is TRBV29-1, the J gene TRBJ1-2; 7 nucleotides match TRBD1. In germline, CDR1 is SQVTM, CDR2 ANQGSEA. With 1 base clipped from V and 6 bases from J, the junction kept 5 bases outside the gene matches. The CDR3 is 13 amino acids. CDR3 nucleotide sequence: TGCAGCGTTGAAGGAGGAGGGGGCAATGGCTACACCTTC. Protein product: CSVEGGGGNGYTF.

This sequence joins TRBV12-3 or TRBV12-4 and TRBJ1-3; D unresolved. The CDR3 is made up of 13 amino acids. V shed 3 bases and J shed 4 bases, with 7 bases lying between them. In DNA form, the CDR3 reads TGTGCCAGCAGTTTCGGTCCGGGAAACACCATATATTTT. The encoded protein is CASSFGPGNTIYF.

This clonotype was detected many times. CDR3 region: CASRPQATGELFF. The CDR3 nucleotides read TGTGCCAGCAGACCCCAAGCCACCGGGGAGCTGTTTTTT. The rearrangement uses TRBV7-2 and TRBJ2-2; D gene unclear. This CDR3 contains 13 residues. Germline lookup yields CDR1 SGHTA and CDR2 FQGNSA. V gave up 6 bases and J gave up 4 bases, with 9 bases separating them.

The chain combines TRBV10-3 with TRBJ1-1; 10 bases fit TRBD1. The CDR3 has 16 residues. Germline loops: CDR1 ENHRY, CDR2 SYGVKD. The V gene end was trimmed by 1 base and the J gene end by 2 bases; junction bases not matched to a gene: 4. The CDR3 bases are TGTGCCATCAGTGAGTGGGACAGGGGAGGAAACACTGAAGCTTTCTTT. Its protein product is CAISEWDRGGNTEAFF.

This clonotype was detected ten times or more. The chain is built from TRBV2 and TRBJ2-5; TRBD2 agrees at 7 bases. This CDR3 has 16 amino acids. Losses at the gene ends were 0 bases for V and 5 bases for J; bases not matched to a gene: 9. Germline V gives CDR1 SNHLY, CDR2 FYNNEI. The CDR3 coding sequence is TGTGCCAGCAGTGAAGCCCTTGGGGGGGAGATGGAGACCCAGTACTTC. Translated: CASSEALGGEMETQYF. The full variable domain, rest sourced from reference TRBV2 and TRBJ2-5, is EPEVTQTPSHQVTQMGQEVILRCVPISNHLYFYWYRQILGQKVEFLVSFYNNEISEKSEIFDDQFSVERPDGSNFTLKIRSTKLEDSAMYFCASSEALGGEMETQYFGPGTRLLVL.

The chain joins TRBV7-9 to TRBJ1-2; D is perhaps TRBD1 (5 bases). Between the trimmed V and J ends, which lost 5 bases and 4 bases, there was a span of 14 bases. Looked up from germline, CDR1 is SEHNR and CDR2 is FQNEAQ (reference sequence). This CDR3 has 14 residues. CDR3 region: CASSPMGGGYGYTF. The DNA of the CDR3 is TGTGCCAGCAGCCCTATGGGTGGGGGCTATGGCTACACCTTC.

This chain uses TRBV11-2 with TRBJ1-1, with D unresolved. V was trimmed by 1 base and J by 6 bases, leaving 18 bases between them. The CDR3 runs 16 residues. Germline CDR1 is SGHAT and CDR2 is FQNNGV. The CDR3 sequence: CASSLGNGEWFSEAFF. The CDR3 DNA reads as TGTGCCAGCAGCTTAGGCAATGGGGAGTGGTTTTCTGAAGCTTTCTTT.

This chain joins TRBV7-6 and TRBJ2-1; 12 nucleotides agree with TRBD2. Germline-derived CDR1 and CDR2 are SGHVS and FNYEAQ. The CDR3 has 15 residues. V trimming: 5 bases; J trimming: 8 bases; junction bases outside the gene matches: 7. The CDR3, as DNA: TGTGCCAGCAGCCGAACTAGCGGGAGGCCGGATGAGCAGTTCTTC. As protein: CASSRTSGRPDEQFF.

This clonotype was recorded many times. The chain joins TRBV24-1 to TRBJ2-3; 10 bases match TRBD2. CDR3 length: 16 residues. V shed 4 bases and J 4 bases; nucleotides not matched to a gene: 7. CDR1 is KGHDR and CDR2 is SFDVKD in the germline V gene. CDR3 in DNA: TGTGCCACCAGTGAAGAAGCGGGAGGGATGTCAGATACGCAGTATTTT. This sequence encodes CATSEEAGGMSDTQYF.

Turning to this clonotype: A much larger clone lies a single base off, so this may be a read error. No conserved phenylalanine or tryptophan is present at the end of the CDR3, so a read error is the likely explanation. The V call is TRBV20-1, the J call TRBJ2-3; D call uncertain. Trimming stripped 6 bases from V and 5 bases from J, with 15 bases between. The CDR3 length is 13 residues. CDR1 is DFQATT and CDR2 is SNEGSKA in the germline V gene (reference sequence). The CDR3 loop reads CSARRIMGDTQYL. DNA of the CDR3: TGCAGTGCCCGGCGCATAATGGGAGATACGCAGTATCTT.

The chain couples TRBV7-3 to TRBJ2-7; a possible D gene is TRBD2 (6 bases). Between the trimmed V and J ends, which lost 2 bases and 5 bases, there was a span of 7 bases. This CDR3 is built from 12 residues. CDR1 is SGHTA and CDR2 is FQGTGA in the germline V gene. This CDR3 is CASSLGGDEQYF. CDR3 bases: TGTGCCAGCAGCTTAGGCGGGGACGAGCAGTACTTC.

CDR3: CASSAGHLYGYTF. The CDR3 DNA reads as TGTGCCAGCAGTGCGGGACACCTCTATGGCTACACCTTC. The rearrangement links TRBV2 to TRBJ1-2; D may be TRBD1 (6 bases). The V end was cut by 4 bases, the J end by 4 bases, with 10 bases between. The CDR3 consists of 13 residues. Germline CDR1 and CDR2: SNHLY and FYNNEI.

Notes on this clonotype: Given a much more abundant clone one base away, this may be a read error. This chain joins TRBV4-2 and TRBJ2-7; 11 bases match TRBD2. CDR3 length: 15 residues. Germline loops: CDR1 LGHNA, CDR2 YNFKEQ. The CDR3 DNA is TGTGCCAGCAGCCAGGGACTAGCGGCCTCCTACGAGCAGTGCTTC. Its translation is CASSQGLAASYEQCF.

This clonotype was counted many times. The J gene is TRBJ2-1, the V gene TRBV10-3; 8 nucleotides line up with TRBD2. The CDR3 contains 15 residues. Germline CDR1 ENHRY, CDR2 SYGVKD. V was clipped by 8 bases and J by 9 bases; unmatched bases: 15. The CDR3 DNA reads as TGTGCCATCGGAACAGGGCGGGGGGCGCGAGGTGAGCAGTTCTTC. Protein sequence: CAIGTGRGARGEQFF.

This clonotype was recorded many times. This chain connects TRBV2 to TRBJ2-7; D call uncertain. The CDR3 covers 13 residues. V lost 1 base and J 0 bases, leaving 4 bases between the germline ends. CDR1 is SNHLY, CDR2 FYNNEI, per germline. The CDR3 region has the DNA TGTGCCAGCAGTGAAGTTTCCTCCTACGAGCAGTACTTC. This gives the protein CASSEVSSYEQYF.

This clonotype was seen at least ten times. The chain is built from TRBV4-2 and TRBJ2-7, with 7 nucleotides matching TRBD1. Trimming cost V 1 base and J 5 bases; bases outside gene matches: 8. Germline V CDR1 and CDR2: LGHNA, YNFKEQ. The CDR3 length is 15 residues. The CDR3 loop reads CASSQVDNRGDEQYF. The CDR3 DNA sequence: TGTGCCAGCAGCCAAGTCGATAACAGGGGCGACGAGCAGTACTTC.

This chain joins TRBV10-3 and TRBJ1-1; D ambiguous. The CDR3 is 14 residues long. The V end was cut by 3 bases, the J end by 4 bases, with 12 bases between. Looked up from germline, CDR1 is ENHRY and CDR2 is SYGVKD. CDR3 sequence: CAISDRGVSTEAFF. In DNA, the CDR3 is TGTGCCATCAGTGATCGTGGAGTGAGCACTGAAGCTTTCTTT.

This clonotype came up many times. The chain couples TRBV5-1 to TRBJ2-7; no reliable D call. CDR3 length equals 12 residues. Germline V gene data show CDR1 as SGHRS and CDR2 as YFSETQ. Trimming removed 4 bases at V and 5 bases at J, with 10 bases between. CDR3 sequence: CASSLDGDEQYF. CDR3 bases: TGCGCCAGCAGCCTCGATGGGGACGAGCAGTACTTC.